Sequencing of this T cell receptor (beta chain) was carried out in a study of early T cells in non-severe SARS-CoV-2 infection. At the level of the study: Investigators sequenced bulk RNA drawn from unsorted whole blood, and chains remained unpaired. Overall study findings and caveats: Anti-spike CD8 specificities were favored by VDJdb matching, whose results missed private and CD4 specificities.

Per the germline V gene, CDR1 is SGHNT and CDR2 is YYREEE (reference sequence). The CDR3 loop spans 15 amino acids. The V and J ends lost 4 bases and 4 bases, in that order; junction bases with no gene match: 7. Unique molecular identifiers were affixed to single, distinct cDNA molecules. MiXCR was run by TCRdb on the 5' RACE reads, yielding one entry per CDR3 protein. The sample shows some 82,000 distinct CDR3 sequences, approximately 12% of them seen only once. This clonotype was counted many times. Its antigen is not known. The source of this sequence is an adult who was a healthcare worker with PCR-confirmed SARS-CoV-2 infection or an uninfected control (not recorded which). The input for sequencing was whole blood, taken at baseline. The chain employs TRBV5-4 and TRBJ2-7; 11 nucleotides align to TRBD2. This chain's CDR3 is CASSVGGLAGYEQYF. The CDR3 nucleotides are TGTGCCAGCAGCGTCGGTGGACTAGCGGGTTACGAGCAGTACTTC.